The clone carrying this T cell receptor beta chain appeared many times. The antigen remains unidentified. MiXCR, applied by TCRdb to the 5' RACE reads, yields one record per CDR3 protein. The profile covers tens of thousands of distinct CDR3 sequences, with 6% appearing a single time and over 9.5% taken by the ten largest. This record belongs to a study of CD8 T cells in ankylosing spondylitis. Germline V gives CDR1 MNHEY, CDR2 SMNVEV (reference sequence). The CDR3 length is 13 residues. V was clipped by 5 bases and J by 2 bases, with 10 bases between them. General study findings and limits: Certain motif variants had earlier been reported in reactive arthritis synovial fluid and blood.

Sequenced material: blood, either unsorted or a sorted T cell fraction (not recorded which). The receptor was derived from a male donor with ankylosing spondylitis or in good health (not recorded which). The chain links TRBV27 to TRBJ2-7, with D possibly matching TRBD1 (6 bases). In nucleotides, the CDR3 is TGTGCCAGCAGTCCGGGACACACCTACGAGCAGTACTTC. This encodes CASSPGHTYEQYF.